This record covers a single TCR beta chain. Its antigen remains unknown. V lost 3 bases to trimming and J lost 3 bases; unmatched junction nucleotides: 6. The CDR3 loop spans 15 amino acids. Germline values: CDR1 SGHKS, CDR2 YYEKEE (reference sequence). The study ran its PCR with 60 Vbeta and 13 Jbeta primers. This table comes from immunoSEQ multiplex PCR, and its TCRdb copy is limited to in-frame clones, with some not included. Of approximately 150,000 clones in the sample, roughly 88% were seen once. The data stem from a study of cytomegalovirus exposure and HLA in healthy donors. Study-wide findings and caveats: The study assumed roughly uniform donor sequencing depth for presence/absence analyses. In a later analysis, HLA-associated TCR beta chains were more clonally expanded than equally common others. According to an earlier analysis, most TCR beta V segments yielded productive rearrangements about 90% or about 30% of the time.

Material for sequencing was PBMCs. The genes are TRBV5-5 and TRBJ2-7; 10 bases are shared with TRBD2. The receptor comes from a woman between 35 and 50 years old in good health and CMV-seronegative. The CDR3 is CASSSRTSGVYEQYF. The CDR3 DNA reads TGTGCCAGCAGCTCTCGGACTAGCGGCGTCTACGAGCAGTACTTC.